One and the same sample provided the 24 T cell receptor beta chains below, sequenced in a study of post-analysis software for immune sequencing data. Study-level points and caveats: Relative to controls, patients had about five TRBV segments at higher frequency, with TRBV5-6, TRBV5-1 and TRBV20-1 among these.

Each TCR beta cDNA library carried unique molecular identifiers. TCRdb processed the PCR reads anew with MiXCR; each CDR3 protein has one entry. The sample has about 810,000 distinct CDR3 sequences, around 50% seen once; the top ten hold approximately 4.5%. Their specific antigens are unknown. The sequenced material came from blood. The receptors were sampled from a girl between 5 and 17 years old with multiple sclerosis.

The V and J genes are TRBV20-1 and TRBJ1-1; D perhaps matches TRBD1 (5 bases). This CDR3 contains 14 residues. V dropped 6 bases and J dropped 3 bases, with 17 bases sitting between them. Germline CDR1 is DFQATT and CDR2 is SNEGSKA (reference sequence). CDR3 protein: CSAGDGFLDTEAFF. The CDR3 coding sequence is TGCAGTGCAGGGGACGGTTTCCTGGACACTGAAGCTTTCTTT.

The chain combines TRBV6-5 with TRBJ2-3; 13 bases agree with TRBD2. CDR3 length: 19 residues. In germline, CDR1 is MNHEY, CDR2 SVGAGI. The J segment lost 0 bases and the V segment lost 2 bases, leaving 8 bases of the junction unmatched. CDR3 bases: TGTGCCAGCAGTTACATGGGACTAGCGGGATCGACTAGCACAGATACGCAGTATTTT. Residues: CASSYMGLAGSTSTDTQYF.

This clonotype was picked up a small number of times. This rearrangement joins TRBV7-9 to TRBJ2-5; a weak D match, TRBD1 (6 bases). This CDR3 has 15 residues. Germline V gene lookup returns CDR1 SEHNR and CDR2 FQNEAQ (reference sequence). The V gene lost 4 bases and the J gene lost 0 bases, with 12 bases spanning the gap. CDR3 residues: CASSSRQGNQETQYF. CDR3 nucleotide sequence: TGTGCCAGCAGCTCAAGGCAGGGGAACCAAGAGACCCAGTACTTC.

J is TRBJ2-5 and V is TRBV7-9; D gene uncertain. This CDR3 is 13 amino acids long. Germline V gene data show CDR1 as SEHNR and CDR2 as FQNEAQ (reference sequence). Trimming removed 6 bases from V and 1 base from J, with 9 bases in between. The CDR3 protein is CASRRASQETQYF. The CDR3 DNA sequence: TGTGCCAGCAGACGGGCTAGCCAAGAGACCCAGTACTTC.

This clonotype was detected a few times. Mismatch with germline at one junction end may stem from a read error. The chain has TRBV29-1 and TRBJ2-7; perhaps TRBD1 as D (5 bases). This CDR3 spans 16 amino acids. Looked up from germline, CDR1 is SQVTM and CDR2 is ANQGSEA. Written as DNA, the CDR3 is TGCGGCGTTGAAGATAGTAGGCCAGGGAATAGGTACGAGCAGTACTTC. Translation: CGVEDSRPGNRYEQYF.

This clonotype appeared a few times. This chain joins TRBV7-9 and TRBJ2-4; possibly TRBD1 for D (7 bases). CDR1 and CDR2 (germline): SEHNR, FQNEAQ (reference sequence). This CDR3 spans 15 amino acids. Between the trimmed V and J ends, which lost 5 bases and 3 bases, there was a span of 14 bases. The CDR3 is CASSPAQGGKNIQYF. DNA of the CDR3: TGTGCCAGCAGCCCAGCGCAGGGGGGCAAAAACATTCAGTACTTC. Full variable domain (remainder filled in from reference TRBV7-9 and TRBJ2-4): DTGVSQNPRHKITKRGQNVTFRCDPISEHNRLYWYRQTLGQGPEFLTYFQNEAQLEKSRLLSDRFSAERPKGSFSTLEIQRTEQGDSAMYLCASSPAQGGKNIQYFGAGTRLSVL.

This clonotype was observed a handful of times. The J gene is TRBJ2-7, the V gene TRBV2; no definite D call. Germline-derived CDR1 and CDR2 are SNHLY and FYNNEI. The CDR3 sequence is 14 residues long. Between the trimmed V and J ends, which lost 3 bases and 2 bases, there was a span of 11 bases. The CDR3: CASSETVVTYEQYF. CDR3 bases: TGTGCCAGCAGTGAGACCGTTGTTACCTACGAGCAGTACTTC.

This clonotype occurred a few times. The chain links TRBV28 to TRBJ2-7; 10 bases align to TRBD1. After removal of 10 bases from V and 5 bases from J, the junction contained 11 bases not matched to a gene. The germline V gene encodes CDR1 MDHEN and CDR2 SYDVKM. CDR3 size: 14 residues. The CDR3 spells CATLPRDRGHEQYF. CDR3 in DNA: TGTGCCACCCTGCCCCGGGACAGGGGACACGAGCAGTACTTC.

This rearrangement joins TRBV5-1 to TRBJ1-6; no firm D call. The CDR3 is 15 residues long. Germline CDR1 is SGHRS and CDR2 is YFSETQ. V gave up 4 bases and J gave up 5 bases, with 13 bases separating them. The CDR3 protein is CASSLSGIDNSPLHF. CDR3 coding DNA: TGCGCCAGCAGCCTGTCGGGGATCGATAATTCACCCCTCCACTTT.

The chain recombines TRBV3-1 with TRBJ1-1, with D perhaps TRBD1 (5 bases). Looked up from germline, CDR1 is LGHDT and CDR2 is YNNKEL (reference sequence). Deletions cut 0 bases from V and 0 bases from J, with 11 bases between. The CDR3 length is 16 residues. CDR3 in DNA: TGTGCCAGCAGCCAAGAGGTAGGGGCCATGAACACTGAAGCTTTCTTT. Translation gives CASSQEVGAMNTEAFF.

V is TRBV29-1 and J is TRBJ1-1, with D unresolved. Germline loops: CDR1 SQVTM, CDR2 ANQGSEA. The V and J ends lost 6 bases and 3 bases respectively, with 11 bases between them. This CDR3 is 12 amino acids long. CDR3 nucleotides: TGCAGCGTGCGTGACCGGGACACTGAAGCTTTCTTT. Protein sequence: CSVRDRDTEAFF.

CDR3 coding DNA: TGTGCCAGCAGTTTAGGCGGGCTGCTAGCGGGGCCTTCCTCTGGGGCCAACGTCCTGACTTTC. Protein: CASSLGGLLAGPSSGANVLTF. The gene calls are TRBV12-3 or TRBV12-4 and TRBJ2-6, with 9 nucleotides matching TRBD2. CDR3 length equals 21 residues. The V gene end was trimmed by 1 base and the J gene end by 0 bases; junction bases not matched to a gene: 13.

This sequence joins TRBV28 and TRBJ1-1; D gene unclear. The length of the CDR3 is 18 residues. Germline CDR1 MDHEN, CDR2 SYDVKM. With 6 bases removed from V and 2 bases from J, the gap between germline ends came to 25 bases. CDR3 in amino acids: CASSLTPSLRPKNTEAFF. In DNA, the CDR3 is TGTGCCAGCAGCTTAACGCCCAGCCTGCGACCGAAAAACACTGAAGCTTTCTTT.

This chain uses TRBV15 with TRBJ2-1; maybe TRBD2 (5 bases). Per germline, CDR1 LNHNV and CDR2 YYDKDF (reference sequence). CDR3 length: 16 residues. V shed 0 bases and J shed 5 bases, with 14 bases lying between them. DNA of the CDR3: TGTGCCACCAGCAGAGATCGAGAGGGATGGGACAATGAGCAGTTCTTC. It translates to CATSRDREGWDNEQFF.

This clonotype was detected ten times or more. This chain links TRBV5-1 with TRBJ2-1, with D uncertain. Germline V lookup: CDR1 SGHRS, CDR2 YFSETQ. The ends were cut back, 1 base at V and 9 bases at J, with 8 bases in the middle. The CDR3 loop spans 12 amino acids. CDR3 DNA sequence: TGCGCCAGCAGCTTGAGGTCAGGTGAGCAGTTCTTC. Amino acids: CASSLRSGEQFF.

V and J are TRBV9 and TRBJ2-7; 7 bases fit TRBD1. V lost 4 bases to trimming and J lost 3 bases; unmatched junction nucleotides: 7. The CDR3 consists of 14 residues. CDR1 is SGDLS and CDR2 is YYNGEE in the germline V gene. The CDR3 DNA reads as TGTGCCAGCAGCCCAGGACAGGAGTTCTACGAGCAGTACTTC. This gives the protein CASSPGQEFYEQYF.

The rearrangement links TRBV3-1 to TRBJ1-2, with 7 bases fitting TRBD1. Germline loops: CDR1 LGHDT, CDR2 YNNKEL (reference sequence). This CDR3 is built from 16 residues. J gave up 4 bases and V 10 bases, and 18 bases lay outside the gene matches. The CDR3 loop reads CATRGDRQGQSYGYTF. The CDR3 DNA reads TGTGCCACCCGGGGCGATCGACAGGGCCAGAGCTATGGCTACACCTTC.

In its sample, this clonotype was seen a few times. The chain carries TRBV6-4 and TRBJ2-3; the match to TRBD2 covers 7 bases. Germline CDR1 is MRHNA and CDR2 is SNTAGT. V lost 5 bases, J lost 1 base, and 6 bases stayed unmatched. The CDR3 extends over 15 amino acids. This CDR3 is CASSSASGGTDTQYF. CDR3 in DNA: TGTGCCAGCAGTTCCGCAAGCGGGGGCACAGATACGCAGTATTTT.

The V and J genes are TRBV7-2 and TRBJ1-2; a weak D match, TRBD1 (6 bases). From germline, CDR1 is SGHTA and CDR2 FQGNSA. V was trimmed by 1 base and J by 4 bases, leaving 13 bases between them. This CDR3 region has 15 residues. The CDR3 region is CASSLVAADSYGYTF. The CDR3 coding sequence is TGTGCCAGCAGCTTAGTTGCGGCGGACAGCTATGGCTACACCTTC. The whole variable domain, filled in from reference TRBV7-2 and TRBJ1-2, reads GAGVSQSPSNKVTEKGKDVELRCDPISGHTALYWYRQSLGQGLEFLIYFQGNSAPDKSGLPSDRFSAERTGGSVSTLTIQRTQQEDSAVYLCASSLVAADSYGYTFGSGTRLTVV.

The rearrangement uses TRBV30 and TRBJ2-4; D is unclear. CDR1 GTSNPN and CDR2 SVGIG come from the germline V gene (reference sequence). Trimming shortened V by 6 bases and J by 0 bases, and 9 bases separated the two germline ends. The CDR3 length is 13 residues. CDR3 loop: CACSELAKNIQYF. For the CDR3, the DNA is TGTGCCTGTTCCGAGTTAGCCAAAAACATTCAGTACTTC.

This clonotype turned up a few times. The chain links TRBV20-1 to TRBJ2-7; D unclear. CDR3 size: 13 residues. Trimming stripped 5 bases from V and 1 base from J, with 12 bases between. Germline loops: CDR1 DFQATT, CDR2 SNEGSKA (reference sequence). DNA of the CDR3: TGCAGTGCTTTAGATCTGGCGTCCTACGAGCAGTACTTC. Translation: CSALDLASYEQYF.

This chain uses TRBV15 with TRBJ1-1; D is ambiguous. This CDR3 spans 13 amino acids. CDR1 LNHNV and CDR2 YYDKDF come from the germline V gene (reference sequence). The ends were cut back, 1 base at V and 3 bases at J, with 6 bases in the middle. The CDR3 protein is CATSRVPDTEAFF. The CDR3 region has the DNA TGTGCCACCAGCAGAGTTCCGGACACTGAAGCTTTCTTT.

This chain links TRBV20-1 with TRBJ1-2, with TRBD1 as a possible D gene (6 bases). CDR3 length: 13 residues. V was trimmed by 1 base and J by 4 bases, leaving 10 bases between them. Germline V gene data show CDR1 as DFQATT and CDR2 as SNEGSKA (reference sequence). This chain's CDR3 is CSARAGDSYGYTF. The CDR3 nucleotides read TGCAGTGCTAGAGCAGGGGACTCCTATGGCTACACCTTC.

This clonotype was picked up a small number of times. V is TRBV29-1 and J is TRBJ2-7; TRBD2 matches 12 bases. The CDR3 is made up of 15 amino acids. The germline gives CDR1 SQVTM, CDR2 ANQGSEA. Trimming at V came to 6 bases and at J to 3 bases, leaving 9 bases not matched to a gene. The CDR3 loop is CSVVTLAGGRYEQYF. CDR3 in DNA: TGCAGCGTCGTCACACTAGCGGGAGGCCGCTACGAGCAGTACTTC.